One and the same sample provided the 6 T cell receptor beta chains below, sequenced in a study of OX40 agonist ivuxolimab in advanced cancers. Profiling relied on immunoSEQ multiplex PCR, and the TCRdb table lists in-frame clones only, not all of them. This table holds 70,000 to 95,000 clones, more than 85% found once. This specimen consisted of CD4+ or CD8+ T cells sorted from blood, obtained in a trial of the OX40 agonist ivuxolimab. The source is an adult with an advanced solid tumor such as melanoma, head and neck, liver or kidney cancer.

The rearrangement uses TRBV10-1 and TRBJ2-3; D gene ambiguous. Germline CDR1 WNHNN, CDR2 SYGVQD (reference sequence). Trimming removed 3 bases from V and 3 bases from J, with 10 bases in between. The CDR3 runs to 14 residues. The CDR3 protein is CASSEEPRTDTQYF. CDR3 DNA sequence: TGCGCCAGCAGTGAAGAGCCTCGGACAGATACGCAGTATTTT.

This chain uses TRBV5-1 with TRBJ2-3; possible D gene TRBD2, 6 bases. The CDR3 runs 14 residues. CDR1 is SGHRS, CDR2 YFSETQ, per germline. V gave up 7 bases and J gave up 3 bases, with 15 bases separating them. CDR3 protein: CASVPLATTDTQYF. The CDR3 DNA reads TGCGCCAGCGTGCCCCTAGCGACTACAGATACGCAGTATTTT.

V and J are TRBV2 and TRBJ2-2, with 12 bases identical to TRBD2. Germline trimming cut 8 bases from V and 7 bases from J; bases unmatched to any gene: 8. The CDR3 runs 15 residues. Germline-derived CDR1 and CDR2 are SNHLY and FYNNEI. The CDR3: CASARLAGGGGELFF. CDR3 bases: TGTGCCAGCGCGCGGCTAGCGGGAGGGGGCGGGGAGCTGTTTTTT.

The V gene is TRBV7-2, the J gene TRBJ1-5; the match to TRBD1 covers 9 bases. The length of the CDR3 is 14 residues. With V trimmed by 5 bases and J by 6 bases, 5 bases remained unmatched. Germline V gene data show CDR1 as SGHTA and CDR2 as FQGNSA. CDR3 in amino acids: CASSDTGGGQPQHF. The CDR3 coding sequence is TGTGCCAGCAGCGATACAGGGGGCGGTCAGCCCCAGCATTTT.

The chain uses TRBV13 and TRBJ2-5; D perhaps matches TRBD1 (5 bases). The end of the DNA fits TRBJ2-7 better, so the J call may be wrong. The CDR3 consists of 15 residues. Looked up from germline, CDR1 is PRHDT and CDR2 is FYEKMQ (reference sequence). The CDR3 nucleotides read TGTGCCAGCAGCTTAGGCCTTTTCAGGGACTACGAGCAGTACTTC. Amino acid sequence: CASSLGLFRDYEQYF.

The genes are TRBV6-5 and TRBJ2-1; D is perhaps TRBD2 (5 bases). The CDR3 spans 14 residues. Trimming took 6 bases from V and 4 from J, leaving 13 bases between them. Germline V gives CDR1 MNHEY, CDR2 SVGAGI. Here the CDR3 reads CASSRAVGYNEQFF. Here the CDR3 DNA reads TGTGCCAGCAGCCGAGCGGTAGGGTACAATGAGCAGTTCTTC.